This T cell receptor (beta chain) appears in the sequencing data of a study of identical twins. On this clonotype itself: Its antigen remains unidentified.

V lost 1 base and J lost 3, with 13 bases in between. Germline V CDR1 and CDR2: SGHRS, YFSETQ. The CDR3 is made up of 16 amino acids. TCRdb reprocessed the 5' RACE reads via MiXCR and lists one record per CDR3 protein. The repertoire holds some 730,000 distinct CDR3 sequences, with 15% to 20% as singletons. Broader study findings: Insertions ran lower in abundant cord blood beta clonotypes, though not in memory repertoires. In beta out-of-frame sequences, the excess sharing between twins was weaker.

The same sample was also studied in work on T cells expressing NK-cell markers. This second study notes: A range of about 1.0-7.0% of CD8+ T cells consisted of dominant NKG2C+ clonotypes in 5 to 7 donors.

Sequencing was performed on PBMCs. This chain uses TRBV5-1 with TRBJ2-2; D unclear. The clonotype originates from a woman in her late teens or twenties in good health. CDR3 region: CASSLYAKMDTGELFF. CDR3 sequence (DNA): TGCGCCAGCAGCTTGTATGCGAAAATGGACACCGGGGAGCTGTTTTTT. The variable domain in full, completed from reference TRBV5-1 and TRBJ2-2, reads KAGVTQTPRYLIKTRGQQVTLSCSPISGHRSVSWYQQTPGQGLQFLFEYFSETQRNKGNFPGRFSGRQFSNSRSEMNVSTLELGDSALYLCASSLYAKMDTGELFFGEGSRLTVL.